The entry below describes one TCR beta chain. Original analysis: Amplification from reference gene primers served as the basis for estimated nucleated cell counts. Measured with immunoSEQ multiplex PCR; TCRdb has only the in-frame clones, and not every one. The V and J calls and the clone size are those of that table, but D and trimming were determined from the DNA. The sample contains about 300,000 clones, roughly 90% of which appear only once. This entry comes from a study of blood T cell repertoires in COVID-19. Study in general: Whether acute or convalescent, the COVID-19 samples came from the United States, Italy and Spain. Sample material is recorded as cDNA or gDNA derived from T cells, B-cell-depleted T cells, or PBMCs.

The CDR3 is 15 amino acids. Germline CDR1 and CDR2: MNHEY and SVGAGI. V was cut by 8 bases and J by 0 bases, with 17 bases left in between. The clonotype originates from a man younger than 35 who had recovered from COVID-19. The specimen sequenced was peripheral blood. This chain connects TRBV6-5 to TRBJ2-7; tentative D call: TRBD2 (5 bases). As DNA, the CDR3 is TGTGCCAGCGCTCAACAATCGGCGGGCTCCTACGAGCAGTACTTC. Amino acids: CASAQQSAGSYEQYF.